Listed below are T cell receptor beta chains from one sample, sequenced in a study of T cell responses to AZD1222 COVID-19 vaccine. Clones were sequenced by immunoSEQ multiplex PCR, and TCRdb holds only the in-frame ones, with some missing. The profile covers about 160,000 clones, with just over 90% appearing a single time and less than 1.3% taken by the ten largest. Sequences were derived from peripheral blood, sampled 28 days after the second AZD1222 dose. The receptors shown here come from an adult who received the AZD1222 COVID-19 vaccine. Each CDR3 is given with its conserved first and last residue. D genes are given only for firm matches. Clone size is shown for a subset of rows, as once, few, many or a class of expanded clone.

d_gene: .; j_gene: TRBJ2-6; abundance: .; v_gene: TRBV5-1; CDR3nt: TGCGCCAGCAGCTTGGTGAATCGGGTTGCTCCCAACGTCCTGACTTTC; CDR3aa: CASSLVNRVAPNVLTF
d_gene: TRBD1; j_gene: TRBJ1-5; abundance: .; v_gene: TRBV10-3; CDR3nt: TGTGCCATCAGTACGGGACAGGGAGTGGGCAATCAGCCCCAGCATTTT; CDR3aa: CAISTGQGVGNQPQHF
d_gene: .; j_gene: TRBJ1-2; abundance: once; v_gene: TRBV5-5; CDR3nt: TGTGCCAGCAGCTTGGCGTGGGGAAGCTATGGCTACACCTTC; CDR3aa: CASSLAWGSYGYTF
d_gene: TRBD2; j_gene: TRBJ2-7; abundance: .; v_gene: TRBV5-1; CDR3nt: TGCGCCAGCAGCTCCCTAGCGGGGGGGCCCTACGAGCAGTACTTC; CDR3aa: CASSSLAGGPYEQYF
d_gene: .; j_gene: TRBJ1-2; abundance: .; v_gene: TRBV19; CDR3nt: TGTGCCAGTAGAAATAGGCAGGGCGGCTACGATGGCTACACCTTC; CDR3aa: CASRNRQGGYDGYTF
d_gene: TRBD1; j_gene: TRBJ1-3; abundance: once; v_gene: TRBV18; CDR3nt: TGTGCCAGCTCACCCCAGGGGGCGTATGGAAACACCATATATTTT; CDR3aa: CASSPQGAYGNTIYF
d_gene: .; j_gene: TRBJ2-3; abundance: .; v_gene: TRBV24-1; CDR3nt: TGTGCCACCAGTGATTTGCAAGGCAGGGCACGAATGATCACAGATACGCAGTATTTT; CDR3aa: CATSDLQGRARMITDTQYF
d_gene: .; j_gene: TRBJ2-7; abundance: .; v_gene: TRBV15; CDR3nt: TGTGCCACCAGCAGAGGGGGATACGAGCAGTACTTC; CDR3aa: CATSRGGYEQYF
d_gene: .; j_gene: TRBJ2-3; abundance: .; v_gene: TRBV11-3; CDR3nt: TGTGCCAGCAGCCCCGACAGGAGCACAGATACGCAGTATTTT; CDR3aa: CASSPDRSTDTQYF
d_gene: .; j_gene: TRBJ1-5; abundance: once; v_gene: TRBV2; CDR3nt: TGTGCCAGCAGTCTAGACCGGACGGATAGCAATCAGCCCCAGCATTTT; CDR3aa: CASSLDRTDSNQPQHF
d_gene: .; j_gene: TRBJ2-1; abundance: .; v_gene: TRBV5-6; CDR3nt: TGTGCCAGCAGCTTGGGTGGGGGCCCCTACAATGAGCAGTTCTTC; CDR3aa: CASSLGGGPYNEQFF
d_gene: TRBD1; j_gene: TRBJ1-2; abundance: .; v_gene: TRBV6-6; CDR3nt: TGTGCCAGCAGTGGCCAGGGGGCAGGCTATGGCTACACCTTC; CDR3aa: CASSGQGAGYGYTF
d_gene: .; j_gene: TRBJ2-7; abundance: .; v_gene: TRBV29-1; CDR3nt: TGCAGCGTTGAAGATCAGAGAGGGTACGAGCAGTACTTC; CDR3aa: CSVEDQRGYEQYF
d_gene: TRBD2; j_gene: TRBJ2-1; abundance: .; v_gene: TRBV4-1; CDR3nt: TGCGCCAGCAGCCAACCCCGGACTAGCGGGGGGGGTGAGCAGTTCTTC; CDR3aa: CASSQPRTSGGGEQFF
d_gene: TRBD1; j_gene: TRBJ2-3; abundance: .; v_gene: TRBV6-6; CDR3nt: TGTGCCAGCAGTCGACAGGGGGTTTCCACAGATACGCAGTATTTT; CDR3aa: CASSRQGVSTDTQYF
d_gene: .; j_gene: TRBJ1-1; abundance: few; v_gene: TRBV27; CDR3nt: TGTGCCAGCAGTTTAGATCGCTCTCGGCCTGAAGCTTTCTTT; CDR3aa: CASSLDRSRPEAFF
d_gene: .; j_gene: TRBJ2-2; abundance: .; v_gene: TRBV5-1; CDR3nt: TGCGCCAGCAGCTTGGGACGGAACACCGGGGAGCTGTTTTTT; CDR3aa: CASSLGRNTGELFF
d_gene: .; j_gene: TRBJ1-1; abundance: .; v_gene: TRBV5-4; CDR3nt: TGTGCCAGCAGCCCCCGGGGGTCGAACACTGAAGCTTTCTTT; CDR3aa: CASSPRGSNTEAFF
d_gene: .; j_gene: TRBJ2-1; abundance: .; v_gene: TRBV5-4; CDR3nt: TGTGCCAGCAGCTTGCGCCAGGGGTCCAATGAGCAGTTCTTC; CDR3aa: CASSLRQGSNEQFF
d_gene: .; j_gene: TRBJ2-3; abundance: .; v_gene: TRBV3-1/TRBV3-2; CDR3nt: TGTGCCAGCAGCCAAGCGGGCTGGTTGAGCACAGATACGCAGTATTTT; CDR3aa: CASSQAGWLSTDTQYF
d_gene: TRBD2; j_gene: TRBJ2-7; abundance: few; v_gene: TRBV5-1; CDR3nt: TGCGCCAGCAGCCCCGCGGGGGGACTAGACCTCTACGAGCAGTACTTC; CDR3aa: CASSPAGGLDLYEQYF
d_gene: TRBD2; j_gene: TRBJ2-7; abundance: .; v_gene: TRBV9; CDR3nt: TGTGCCAGCAGCGTAGGGAGCGGGACTGACGAGCAGTACTTC; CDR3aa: CASSVGSGTDEQYF
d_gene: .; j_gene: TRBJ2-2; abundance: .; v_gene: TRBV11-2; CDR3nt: TGTGCCAGCAGCCCGAGGAGGGGTCTGAACACCGGGGAGCTGTTTTTT; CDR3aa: CASSPRRGLNTGELFF
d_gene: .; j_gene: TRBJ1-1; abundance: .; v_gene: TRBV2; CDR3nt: TGTGCCAGCAGTGCCCACCGGGGGCAGGAAGCTTTCTTT; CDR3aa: CASSAHRGQEAFF
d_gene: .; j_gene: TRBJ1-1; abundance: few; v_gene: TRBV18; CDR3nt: TGTGCCAGCTCAGGAGTGGGAGAGAACACTGAAGCTTTCTTT; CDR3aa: CASSGVGENTEAFF
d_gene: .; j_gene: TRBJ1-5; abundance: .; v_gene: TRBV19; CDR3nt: TGTGCCAGTAGTCCCTCGACCGCCTATCAGCCCCAGCATTTT; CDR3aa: CASSPSTAYQPQHF
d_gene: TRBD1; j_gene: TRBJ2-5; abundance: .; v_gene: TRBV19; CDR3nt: TGTGCCAGTAGAGACAGGGGAGAGACCCAGTACTTC; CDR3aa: CASRDRGETQYF
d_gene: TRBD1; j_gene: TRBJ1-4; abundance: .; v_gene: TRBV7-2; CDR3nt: TGTGCCAGCAGCTTAGGAGGACAGGGGTATGGAAAACTGTTTTTT; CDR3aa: CASSLGGQGYGKLFF
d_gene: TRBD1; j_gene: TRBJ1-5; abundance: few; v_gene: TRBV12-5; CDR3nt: TGTGCTAGTGGTTTGATACAGGGGGTAATTCGTCAGCCCCAGCATTTT; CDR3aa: CASGLIQGVIRQPQHF
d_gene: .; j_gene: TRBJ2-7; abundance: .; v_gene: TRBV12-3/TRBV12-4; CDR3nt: TGTGCCAGCAGGGGACGGAGCTCCTACGAGCAGTACTTC; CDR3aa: CASRGRSSYEQYF
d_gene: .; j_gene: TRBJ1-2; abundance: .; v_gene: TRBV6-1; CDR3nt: TGTGCCAGCAGTGAACGCCGCCTTTTCCGCTATGGCTACACCTTC; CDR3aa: CASSERRLFRYGYTF
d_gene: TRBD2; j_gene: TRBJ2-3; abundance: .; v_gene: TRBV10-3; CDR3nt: TGTGCCATCAGTGAAGGGACTAGCGGGGTTCTTAGCACAGATACGCAGTATTTT; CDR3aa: CAISEGTSGVLSTDTQYF
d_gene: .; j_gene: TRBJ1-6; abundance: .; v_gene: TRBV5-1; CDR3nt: TGCGCCAGCAGCTTGGAAGGCATAAATTCACCCCTCCACTTT; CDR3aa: CASSLEGINSPLHF
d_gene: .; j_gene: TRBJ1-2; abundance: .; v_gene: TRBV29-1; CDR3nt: TGCAGCGTTGGGAAGGGGACGAACTATGGCTACACCTTC; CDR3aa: CSVGKGTNYGYTF
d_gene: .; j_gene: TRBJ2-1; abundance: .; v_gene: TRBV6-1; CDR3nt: TGTGCCAGCAGTGAAGGGTGGCAGGGGGGTTACAATGAGCAGTTCTTC; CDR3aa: CASSEGWQGGYNEQFF
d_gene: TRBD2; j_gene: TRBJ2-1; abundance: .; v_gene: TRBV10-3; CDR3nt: TGTGCCATCAGTGAGCTAGCGGGGGGGCCACAGGAGCAGTTCTTC; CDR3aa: CAISELAGGPQEQFF
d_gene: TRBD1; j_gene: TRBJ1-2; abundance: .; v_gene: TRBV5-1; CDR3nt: TGCGCCAGCAGCCCGTGGACAGGGATGGCGACTAACTATGGCTACACCTTC; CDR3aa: CASSPWTGMATNYGYTF
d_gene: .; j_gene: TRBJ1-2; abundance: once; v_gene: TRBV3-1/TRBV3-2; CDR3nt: TGTGCCAGCAGCCCGTCGGGGCGGCCACCCTCCTTC; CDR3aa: CASSPSGRPPSF
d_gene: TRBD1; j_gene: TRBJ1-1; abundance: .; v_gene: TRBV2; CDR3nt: TGTGCCAGCATACGACAGGGCGGGGGGAACACTGAAGCTTTCTTT; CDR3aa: CASIRQGGGNTEAFF
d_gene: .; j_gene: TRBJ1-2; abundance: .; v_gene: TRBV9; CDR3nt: TGTGCCAGCAGCGAACTGGGACACCCAAACTATGGCTACACCTTC; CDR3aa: CASSELGHPNYGYTF
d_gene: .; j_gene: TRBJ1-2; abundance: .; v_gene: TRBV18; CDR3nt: TGTGCCAGCTCACGCGACAGGCTCGACTATGGCTACACCTTC; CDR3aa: CASSRDRLDYGYTF
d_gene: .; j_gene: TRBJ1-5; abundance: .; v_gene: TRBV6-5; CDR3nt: TGTGCCAGCACCCCATTGAGCGGACAGCCCCAGCATTTT; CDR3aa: CASTPLSGQPQHF
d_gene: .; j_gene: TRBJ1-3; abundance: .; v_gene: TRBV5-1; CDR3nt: TGCGCCAGCAGCGGTGGGGACATGACGGGAAACACCATATATTTT; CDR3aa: CASSGGDMTGNTIYF
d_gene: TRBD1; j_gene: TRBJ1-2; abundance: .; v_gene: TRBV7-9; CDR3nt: TGTGCCAGCAGCTTAGAATATACCGGGACAGGCTATGGCTACACCTTC; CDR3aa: CASSLEYTGTGYGYTF
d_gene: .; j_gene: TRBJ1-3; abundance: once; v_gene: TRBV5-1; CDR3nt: TGCGCCAGCCGGGAGGGGGGTTCTGGAAACACCATATATTTT; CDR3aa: CASREGGSGNTIYF
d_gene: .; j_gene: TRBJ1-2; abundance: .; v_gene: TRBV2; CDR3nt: TGTGCCAGCAGTGTGGTAGTACCTGGCGGCTACACCTTC; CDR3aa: CASSVVVPGGYTF
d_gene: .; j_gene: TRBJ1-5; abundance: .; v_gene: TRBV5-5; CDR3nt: TGTGCCAGCAGCTTGGCGTCTAGCAATCAGCCCCAGCATTTT; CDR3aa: CASSLASSNQPQHF